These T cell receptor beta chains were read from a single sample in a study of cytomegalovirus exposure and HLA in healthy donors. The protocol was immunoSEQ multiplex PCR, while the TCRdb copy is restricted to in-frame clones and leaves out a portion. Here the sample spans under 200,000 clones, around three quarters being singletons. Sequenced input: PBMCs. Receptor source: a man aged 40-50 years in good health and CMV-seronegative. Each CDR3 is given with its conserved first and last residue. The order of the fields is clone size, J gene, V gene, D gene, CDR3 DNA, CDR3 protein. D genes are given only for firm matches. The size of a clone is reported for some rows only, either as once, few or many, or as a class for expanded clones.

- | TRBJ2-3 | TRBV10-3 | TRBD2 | TGTGCCATCAGTCCCACTAGCGGGAGGGTTCCAGATACGCAGTATTTT | CAISPTSGRVPDTQYF
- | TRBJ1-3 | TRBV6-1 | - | TGTGCCAGCTCCCCCCCTGGCCCGGGAAACACCATATATTTT | CASSPPGPGNTIYF
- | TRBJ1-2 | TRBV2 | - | TGTGCCAGCAGTGACAGGGGCCAGAACGGCTACACCTTC | CASSDRGQNGYTF
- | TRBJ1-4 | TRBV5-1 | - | TGCGCCAGCAGCTTTAGCCGGACAGCAACTAATGAAAAACTGTTTTTT | CASSFSRTATNEKLFF
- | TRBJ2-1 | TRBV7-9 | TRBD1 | TGTGCCAGCAGCCCAGGGACAGGGGGCAGGAATGAGCAGTTCTTC | CASSPGTGGRNEQFF
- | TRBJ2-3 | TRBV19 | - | TGTGCCAGTAGTTCGATGACTAGTGCAGATACGCAGTATTTT | CASSSMTSADTQYF
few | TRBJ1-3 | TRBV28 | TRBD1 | TGTGCCAGCAGTTTTGGAGGGGGCCGGAGAAACACCATATATTTT | CASSFGGGRRNTIYF
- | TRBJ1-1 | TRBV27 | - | TGTGCCAGCAGTTTACAGGCAGGGGCGAACACTGAAGCTTTCTTT | CASSLQAGANTEAFF
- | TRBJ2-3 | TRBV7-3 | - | TGTGCCAGCAGCTCCGGGAGAACGACAGATACGCAGTATTTT | CASSSGRTTDTQYF
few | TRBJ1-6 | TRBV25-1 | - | TGTGCCAGCAGTGTCGGTGCCTCCTATAATTCACCCCTCCACTTT | CASSVGASYNSPLHF
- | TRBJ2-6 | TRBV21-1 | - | TGTGCCAGCAGCATGAGGCTGTTCTCTGGGGCCAACGTCCTGACTTTC | CASSMRLFSGANVLTF
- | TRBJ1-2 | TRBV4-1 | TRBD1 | TGCGCCAGCAGCGAAACAAACAGGGGGTATGGCTACACCTTC | CASSETNRGYGYTF
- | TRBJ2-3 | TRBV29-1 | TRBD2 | TGCAGCGTTAATGGACTAGCGGTAGCGGGCACAGATACGCAGTATTTT | CSVNGLAVAGTDTQYF
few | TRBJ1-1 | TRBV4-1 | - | TGCGCCAGCAGCCCCTCCCAGGGCGGAAACACTGAAGCTTTCTTT | CASSPSQGGNTEAFF
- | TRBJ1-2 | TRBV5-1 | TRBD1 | TGCGCCAGCAGTTGGGGACAGGGGGCAAGGGGCTACACCTTC | CASSWGQGARGYTF
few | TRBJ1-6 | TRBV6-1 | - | TGTGCCAGCAGTGAAGAATCAGTCGCTTATAATTCACCCCTCCACTTT | CASSEESVAYNSPLHF
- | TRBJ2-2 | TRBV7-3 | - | TGTGCCAGCAGCCAAACCCTAGCAGAAGCGAACACCGGGGAGCTGTTTTTT | CASSQTLAEANTGELFF
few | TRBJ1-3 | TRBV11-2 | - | TGTGCCAGCTTAACATTACGCAGAAACACCATATATTTT | CASLTLRRNTIYF
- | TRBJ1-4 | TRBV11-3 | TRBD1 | TGTGCCAGCAGCTTACCCGGAGACAGGGAGAATGAAAAACTGTTTTTT | CASSLPGDRENEKLFF
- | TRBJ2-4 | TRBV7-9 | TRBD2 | TGTGCCAGCAGCTCCCCGGGACTAGCGGGGGTTCAGTACTTC | CASSSPGLAGVQYF
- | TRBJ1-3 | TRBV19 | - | TGTGCCAGTACCGATAGGGGCTCTGGAAACACCATATATTTT | CASTDRGSGNTIYF
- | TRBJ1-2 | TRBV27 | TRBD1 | TGTGCCAGCAGCGGACAGGGCCGGGCCGCTTTCTATGGCTACACCTTC | CASSGQGRAAFYGYTF
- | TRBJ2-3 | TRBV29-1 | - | TGCAGCGTCCTCATAGCGCCTGAATATTCAGATACGCAGTATTTT | CSVLIAPEYSDTQYF
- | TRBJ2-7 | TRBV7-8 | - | TGTGCCAGCAGCTTCTCCGGAGGGGCTACCTACGAGCAGTACTTC | CASSFSGGATYEQYF
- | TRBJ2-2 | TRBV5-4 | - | TGTGCCAGCAGCTTCGGTCCCGGGGAGCTGTTTTTT | CASSFGPGELFF
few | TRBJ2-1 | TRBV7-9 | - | TGTTCCAGCAGCGCCCCAGCGGGCTACCTCAATGAGCAGTTCTTC | CSSSAPAGYLNEQFF
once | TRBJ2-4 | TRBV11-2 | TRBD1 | TGTGCCAGCAGTTCACCCGGACAGGGTGATAACATTCAGTACTTC | CASSSPGQGDNIQYF
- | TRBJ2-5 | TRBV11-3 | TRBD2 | TGTGCCAGCAGCCCCCGAGGGACTAGCGGCCAAGAGACCCAGTACTTC | CASSPRGTSGQETQYF
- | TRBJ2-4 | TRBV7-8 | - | TGTGCCAGCAGCTTAGTACATGCCGCCAAAAACATTCAGTACTTC | CASSLVHAAKNIQYF
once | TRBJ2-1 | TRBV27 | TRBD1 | TGTGCCAGCACCCCCGGGACAGGGGTCTACAATGAGCAGTTCTTC | CASTPGTGVYNEQFF
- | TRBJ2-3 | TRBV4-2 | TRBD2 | TGTGCCAGCAGCCAAGTCTATACTAGCGGGAGTAGTTCAGATACGCAGTATTTT | CASSQVYTSGSSSDTQYF
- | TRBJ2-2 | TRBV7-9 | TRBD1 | TGTGCCAACGACGCCGGGACAGATAACACCGGGGAGCTGTTTTTT | CANDAGTDNTGELFF
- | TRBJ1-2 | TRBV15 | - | TGTGCCACCTACTTCTCGGGGGGCGGCTACACCTTC | CATYFSGGGYTF
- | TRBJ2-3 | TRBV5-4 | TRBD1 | TGTGCCAGCAGCTTGGAGGACAGGGCGGCAGATACGCAGTATTTT | CASSLEDRAADTQYF
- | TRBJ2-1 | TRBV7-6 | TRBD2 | TGTGCCAGCAGCTTTAGCGGGAATGAGCAGTTCTTC | CASSFSGNEQFF
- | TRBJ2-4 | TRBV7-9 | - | TGTGCCAGCAGCCGAACTGTTGGAAACATTCAGTACTTC | CASSRTVGNIQYF
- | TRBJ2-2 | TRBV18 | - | TGTGCCAGCTCACCACCTACGAACACCGGGGAGCTGTTTTTT | CASSPPTNTGELFF
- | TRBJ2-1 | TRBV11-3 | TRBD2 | TGTGCCAGCAGCTCTCGGACTAGCGGGAGGCCAAATGAGCAGTTCTTC | CASSSRTSGRPNEQFF
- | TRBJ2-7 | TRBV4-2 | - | TGTGCCAGCAGCCAAGAAGCCTACAGCGAGCAGTACTTC | CASSQEAYSEQYF
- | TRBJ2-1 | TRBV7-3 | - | TGTGCCAGCAGCTTAACCCCCGCGGGGCACAATGAGCAGTTCTTC | CASSLTPAGHNEQFF
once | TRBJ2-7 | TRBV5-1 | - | TGCGCCAGCAGCCCTTCGACACCCTCCTACGAGCAGTACTTC | CASSPSTPSYEQYF
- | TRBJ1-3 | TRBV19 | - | TGTGCCAGTAGTATAGGGCAGGGCGGAAACACCATATATTTT | CASSIGQGGNTIYF
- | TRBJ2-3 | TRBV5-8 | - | TGTGCCAGCACCCAGACAGGTTCCCCTAGCACAGATACGCAGTATTTT | CASTQTGSPSTDTQYF
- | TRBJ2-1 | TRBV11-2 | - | TGTGCCAGCAGCGTACCGGGACTGGAATACAATGAGCAGTTCTTC | CASSVPGLEYNEQFF
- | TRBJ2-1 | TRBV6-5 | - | TGTGCCAGCAGTTACTCAGCGGACTCCTACAATGAGCAGTTCTTC | CASSYSADSYNEQFF
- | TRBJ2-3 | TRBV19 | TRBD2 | TGTGCCAGTAGTTTTACTAGCGGAGGAAGTGGAGATACGCAGTATTTT | CASSFTSGGSGDTQYF
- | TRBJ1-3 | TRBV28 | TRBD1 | TGTGCCAGCATTAGGGCGGGACAGACCTCTGGAAACACCATATATTTT | CASIRAGQTSGNTIYF
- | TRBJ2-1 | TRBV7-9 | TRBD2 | TGTGCCAGCAGCTACCCCGGACGTGCTAGCGGGAGATCCTACAATGAGCAGTTCTTC | CASSYPGRASGRSYNEQFF
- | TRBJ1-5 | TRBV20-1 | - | TGCAGTGCAGGGGCTAGTCAGCCCCAGCATTTT | CSAGASQPQHF
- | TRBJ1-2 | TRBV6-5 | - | TGTGCCAGCAGTTACCGGGCAGGGTCGGGTGGCTACACCTTC | CASSYRAGSGGYTF
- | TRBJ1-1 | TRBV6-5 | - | TGTGCCAGCAGTGACCCGGGACAGAACACTGAAGCTTTCTTT | CASSDPGQNTEAFF
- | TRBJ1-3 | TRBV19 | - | TGTGCCAGTCGAGTATGGGCGGGGGCGGGAAACACCATATATTTT | CASRVWAGAGNTIYF
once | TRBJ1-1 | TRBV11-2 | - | TGTGCCAGCAGCAAGACTAGGAACACTGAAGCTTTCTTT | CASSKTRNTEAFF
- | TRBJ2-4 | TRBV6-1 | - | TGTGCCAGCAGTGAAGTGGGGCCCAGGAACATTCAGTACTTC | CASSEVGPRNIQYF
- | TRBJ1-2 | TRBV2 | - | TGTGCCAGCATCACGGGGAACTATGGCTACACCTTC | CASITGNYGYTF
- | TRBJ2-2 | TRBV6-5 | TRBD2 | TGTGCCAGCAGTTCACTAGCGGAGAACACCGGGGAGCTGTTTTTT | CASSSLAENTGELFF
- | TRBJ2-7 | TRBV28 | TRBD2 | TGTGCCACCCTTAGCGGGACCTCCTACGAGCAGTACTTC | CATLSGTSYEQYF
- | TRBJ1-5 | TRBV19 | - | TGTGCCAGTAGCCGGGCAGGGCCCCAGCCCCAGCATTTT | CASSRAGPQPQHF
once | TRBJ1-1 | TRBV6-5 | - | TGTGCCAGCAGTCGGCCGGACAGCCCTGAAGCTTTCTTT | CASSRPDSPEAFF
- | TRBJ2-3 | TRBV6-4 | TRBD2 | TGTGCCAGCCGGAGTCGAGCGGGAGGTACAGATACGCAGTATTTT | CASRSRAGGTDTQYF